A single sample gave rise to the 12 T cell receptor beta chains below, sequenced in a study of cytomegalovirus exposure and HLA in healthy donors. Clones were sequenced by immunoSEQ multiplex PCR, and TCRdb holds only the in-frame ones, with some missing. The table records about 200,000 clones, approximately 78% of them present only once. Sequenced material: PBMCs. The receptors originated from a woman in her thirties in good health and CMV-seronegative.

This rearrangement joins TRBV10-2 to TRBJ2-1; TRBD2 aligns across 7 bases. The CDR3 length is 14 residues. J gave up 1 base and V 8 bases, and 5 bases lay outside the gene matches. Germline CDR1 is WSHSY and CDR2 is SAAADI. This CDR3 is CASRTGGSYNEQFF. CDR3 coding DNA: TGCGCCAGCCGAACGGGGGGTTCCTACAATGAGCAGTTCTTC.

The V call is TRBV23-1, the J call TRBJ2-7, with 10 nucleotides matching TRBD2. TRBV23-1 is an ORF; its function is uncertain. V lost 2 bases to trimming and J lost 7 bases; unmatched junction nucleotides: 11. CDR3 size: 16 residues. CDR3 in amino acids: CASSQRPSGGLEEQYF. In DNA, the CDR3 is TGCGCCAGCAGTCAACGGCCTAGCGGGGGTTTGGAGGAGCAGTACTTC.

The genes are TRBV21-1 and TRBJ2-3; the tabulated D call, TRBD2, remains unverified against the DNA. TRBV21-1 is an annotated pseudogene. CDR3 length: 20 amino acids. The DNA of the CDR3 is TGTGCCAGCAGCAAAGGGGCGGGACTAGCGGGAGAATTGGGGACAGATACGCAGTATTTT. Protein: CASSKGAGLAGELGTDTQYF.

As DNA, the CDR3 is TGTGCCAGCAGCCGCGACGGGGAGGGCAATCAGCCCCAGCATTTT. Translation gives CASSRDGEGNQPQHF. V and J are TRBV9 and TRBJ1-5; D remains ambiguous. The CDR3 consists of 15 residues. Germline V CDR1 and CDR2: SGDLS, YYNGEE. V was pared by 4 bases and J by 2 bases, with 13 bases between.

This clone was seen only once. The genes are TRBV11-1 and TRBJ2-7; 9 bases line up with TRBD1. The trim removed 7 bases at V and 5 bases at J, leaving 12 bases unmatched. The CDR3 length is 15 residues. The germline V gene encodes CDR1 SGHAT and CDR2 FQDESV (reference sequence). CDR3 nucleotides: TGTGCCAGCAAACGATCCGGGACAGGGACCCACGAGCAGTACTTC. Its translation is CASKRSGTGTHEQYF.

This clone was observed once. CDR3 amino acids: CASSAGTGYEQYF. The CDR3 bases are TGCGCCAGCAGCGCCGGGACTGGCTACGAGCAGTACTTC. The chain is built from TRBV5-1 and TRBJ2-7; D might be TRBD2 (6 bases). Germline V lookup: CDR1 SGHRS, CDR2 YFSETQ. This CDR3 is 13 amino acids long. V lost 4 bases, J lost 3 bases, and 11 bases lay in between.

J is TRBJ2-7 and V is TRBV7-2; TRBD2 might be the D (5 bases). With 6 bases removed from V and 2 bases from J, the gap between germline ends came to 11 bases. Germline V CDR1 and CDR2: SGHTA, FQGNSA. This CDR3 spans 13 amino acids. The CDR3 spells CASRRAAAYEQYF. DNA of the CDR3: TGTGCCAGCAGACGGGCAGCGGCCTACGAGCAGTACTTC. The variable domain in full, completed from reference TRBV7-2 and TRBJ2-7, reads GAGVSQSPSNKVTEKGKDVELRCDPISGHTALYWYRQSLGQGLEFLIYFQGNSAPDKSGLPSDRFSAERTGGSVSTLTIQRTQQEDSAVYLCASRRAAAYEQYFGPGTRLTVT.

The chain links TRBV27 to TRBJ2-1; D is possibly TRBD2 (6 bases). V lost 5 bases to trimming and J lost 0 bases, with 11 bases between them. The CDR3 contains 15 residues. The germline CDR1 and CDR2 sequences are MNHEY and SMNVEV (reference sequence). The CDR3, as DNA: TGTGCCAGCAGTCTCCGGGACTCCTCCTACAATGAGCAGTTCTTC. Translating gives CASSLRDSSYNEQFF.

V is TRBV23-1 and J is TRBJ2-5, with D possibly being TRBD2 (6 bases). TRBV23-1 is classed as an ORF, of uncertain function. The CDR3 is made up of 13 amino acids. V was cut by 2 bases and J by 4 bases, with 8 bases left in between. The CDR3 region has the DNA TGCGCCAGCAGTCAAAACGGGAGAGAGACCCAGTACTTC. It encodes CASSQNGRETQYF.

This chain connects TRBV6-1 to TRBJ2-1; perhaps TRBD2 as D (5 bases). V shed 6 bases and J shed 3 bases, with 15 bases lying between them. Per the germline V gene, CDR1 is MNHNS and CDR2 is SASEGT. The CDR3 spans 15 residues. CDR3 sequence (DNA): TGTGCCAGCAGCGCCGATGGAGCGGTCTACAATGAGCAGTTCTTC. Translation gives CASSADGAVYNEQFF.

V usage is TRBV4-1 and J usage is TRBJ2-1; 7 bases agree with TRBD2. The germline V gene has CDR1 MGHRA and CDR2 YSYEKL. Trimming cost V 3 bases and J 5 bases; bases outside gene matches: 10. CDR3 length: 16 amino acids. The chain's CDR3 is CASSHVGTNQHNEQFF. The CDR3 DNA is TGCGCCAGCAGCCACGTGGGGACTAACCAACACAATGAGCAGTTCTTC.

CDR3 sequence (DNA): TGCGCCAGCAGCACCTCTAGCGGGGGTTATCGCAATGAGCAGTTCTTC. This gives the protein CASSTSSGGYRNEQFF. The chain carries TRBV5-1 and TRBJ2-1; 10 nucleotides agree with TRBD2. V lost 4 bases, J lost 6 bases, and 10 bases stayed unmatched. The CDR3 loop spans 16 amino acids. CDR1 SGHRS and CDR2 YFSETQ come from the germline V gene.